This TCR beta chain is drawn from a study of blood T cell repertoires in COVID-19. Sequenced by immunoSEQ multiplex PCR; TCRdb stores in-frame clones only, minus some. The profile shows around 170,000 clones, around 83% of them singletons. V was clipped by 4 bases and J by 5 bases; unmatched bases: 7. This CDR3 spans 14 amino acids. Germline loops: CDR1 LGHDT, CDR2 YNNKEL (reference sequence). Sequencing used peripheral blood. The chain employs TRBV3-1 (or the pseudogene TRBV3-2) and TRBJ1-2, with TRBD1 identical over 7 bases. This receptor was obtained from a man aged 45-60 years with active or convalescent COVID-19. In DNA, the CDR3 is TGTGCCAGCAGCCTGGGACAGATTTTATATGGCTACACCTTC. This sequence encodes CASSLGQILYGYTF.